The clone carrying this T cell receptor beta chain is categorized as medium-sized (0.01 to 0.1%). No antigen is known for it. The data stem from a study of molecular identifiers for immune sequencing clone quantification. Study at large: The replicate experiment used RNA from approximately 20,000 or 100,000 naive CD8 cells. This RNA was split into five aliquots, and four of them were sequenced.

MiXCR, run by TCRdb on the PCR reads, gives a single entry per CDR3 protein. Of 10,000 or so distinct CDR3 sequences listed, about a fifth are singletons. The authors sorted naive CD8 T cells as CD8+CD4-CCR7+CD45RA+. Regarding the study as a whole: Shared barcodes on identical TCR molecules could underestimate the sizes of highly expanded clones. Clones that had above 20 RNA copies took up over 99% of effector molecules but under 1% in naive cells.

The V gene end was trimmed by 8 bases and the J gene end by 5 bases; junction bases not matched to a gene: 16. The germline gives CDR1 SGHKS, CDR2 YYEKEE (reference sequence). The CDR3 is 16 residues long. The chain has TRBV5-5 and TRBJ2-3; TRBD1 aligns across 8 bases. The origin of this receptor is a human donor in good health. Some libraries in this study had Jurkat cell RNA spiked in. The sample taken for sequencing was naive CD8+ T cells from blood, with Jurkat cell RNA spiked in. Subset specified: FACS-sorted CD8+CD4-CCR7+CD45RA+ naive T cells. CDR3 in DNA: TGTGCCAGTCAGGCGGGGCCCGGACAGGGTGAAGATACGCAGTATTTT. Translated, it gives CASQAGPGQGEDTQYF.